Following are 3 T cell receptor beta chains from one sample sequenced in a study of T-cell reconstitution after alpha-beta-depleted transplantation in children. Unique molecular identifiers tagged the TCRbeta library. TCRdb used MiXCR to reprocess the PCR reads, holding one entry per CDR3 protein. The sample includes hundreds of thousands of distinct CDR3 sequences, roughly 13% seen only once; the top ten take 2.2%. Sequenced material: PBMCs, mostly from graft donor cells, taken 360 days after TCRalphabeta/CD19-depleted stem cell transplant. The receptors here all came from a male patient younger than 18 who had a stem cell transplant for acute myeloid leukemia, so the T cells may come from the graft donor.

The chain joins TRBV12-5 to TRBJ2-1, with D maybe TRBD1 (6 bases). Germline loops: CDR1 LGHNT, CDR2 FRNRAP. V gave up 1 base and J gave up 5 bases, with 9 bases separating them. This CDR3 has 14 residues. CDR3 protein: CASGLGQDNNEQFF. The CDR3 bases are TGTGCTAGTGGTTTGGGACAGGATAACAATGAGCAGTTCTTC.

This clonotype has only a few counts. The gene calls are TRBV6-1 and TRBJ2-7, with 8 bases matching TRBD2. V gave up 6 bases and J gave up 6 bases; unmatched junction bases: 16. Germline V lookup: CDR1 MNHNS, CDR2 SASEGT. The CDR3 totals 16 residues. CDR3 coding DNA: TGTGCCAGCAGCCTGGCTACTAGCGGTGATCTTGGCGAGCAGTACTTC. As protein: CASSLATSGDLGEQYF.

V gene TRBV24-1 combines with J gene TRBJ2-1, with TRBD1 matching 10 bases. Trimming removed 4 bases from V and 8 bases from J; junction bases left unmatched: 7. The CDR3 is 15 amino acids. The germline CDR1 and CDR2 sequences are KGHDR and SFDVKD. The CDR3 DNA follows: TGTGCCACCAGTGACTGGGACAGGGGAAGTTATGAGCAGTTCTTC. This encodes CATSDWDRGSYEQFF.